This T cell receptor beta chain was retrieved from a study of OX40 agonist ivuxolimab in advanced cancers. Overall study findings and caveats: At 0.1 to 3.0 mg/kg, CD4+ and CD8+ blood T cells expanded clonally by week 6.

The table came from immunoSEQ multiplex PCR; TCRdb's copy has only in-frame clones and leaves some out. The sample consists of more than 65,000 clones, 80% to 90% of them appearing once. As regards this clone: Its antigen is unknown.

The receptor's source is an adult with an advanced solid tumor such as melanoma, head and neck, liver or kidney cancer. This specimen was CD4+ or CD8+ T cells sorted from blood, taken in a trial of the OX40 agonist ivuxolimab.

CDR3 nucleotides: TGTGCCAGCAGCCCGGGACAGAGTGTTGAAAAACTGTTTTTT. Amino acid sequence: CASSPGQSVEKLFF. V gene TRBV5-4 combines with J gene TRBJ1-4; TRBD1 agrees at 7 bases. The CDR3 has 14 amino acids. Unmatched junction bases numbered 7, after V lost 4 bases and J lost 7 bases. Germline V gives CDR1 SGHNT, CDR2 YYREEE (reference sequence).